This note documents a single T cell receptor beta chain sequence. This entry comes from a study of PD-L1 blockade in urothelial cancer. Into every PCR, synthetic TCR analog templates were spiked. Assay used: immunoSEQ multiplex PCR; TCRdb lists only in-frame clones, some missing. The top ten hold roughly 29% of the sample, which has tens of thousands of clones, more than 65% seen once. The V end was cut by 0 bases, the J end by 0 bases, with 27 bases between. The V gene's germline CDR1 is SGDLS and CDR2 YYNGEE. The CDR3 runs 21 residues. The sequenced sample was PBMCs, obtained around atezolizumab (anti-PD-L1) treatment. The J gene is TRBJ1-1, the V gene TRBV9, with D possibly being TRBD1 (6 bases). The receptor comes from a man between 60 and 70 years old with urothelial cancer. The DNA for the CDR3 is TGTGCCAGCAGCGTAGGCTGGGCAGGGGTCGCGTTCATCCCCATGAACACTGAAGCTTTCTTT. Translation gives CASSVGWAGVAFIPMNTEAFF.